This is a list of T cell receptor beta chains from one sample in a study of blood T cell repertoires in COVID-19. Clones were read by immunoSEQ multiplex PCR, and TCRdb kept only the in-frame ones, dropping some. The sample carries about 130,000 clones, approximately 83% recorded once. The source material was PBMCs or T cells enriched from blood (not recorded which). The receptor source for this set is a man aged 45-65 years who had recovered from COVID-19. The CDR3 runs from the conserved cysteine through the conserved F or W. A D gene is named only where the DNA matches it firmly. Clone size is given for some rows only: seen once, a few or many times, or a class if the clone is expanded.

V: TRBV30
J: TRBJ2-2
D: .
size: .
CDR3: CAWSTRRATGELFF
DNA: TGTGCCTGGAGTACCCGGCGGGCCACCGGGGAGCTGTTTTTT

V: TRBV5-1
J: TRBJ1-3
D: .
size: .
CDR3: CASSFSGQKLTGNTIYF
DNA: TGCGCCAGCAGCTTCAGCGGACAGAAGCTTACCGGAAACACCATATATTTT

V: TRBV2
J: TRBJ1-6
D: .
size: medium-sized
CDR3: CASSETEGRTPLHF
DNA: TGTGCCAGCAGTGAAACGGAGGGACGGACACCCCTCCACTTT

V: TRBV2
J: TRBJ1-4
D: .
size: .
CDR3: CASSVGPRGEKLFF
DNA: TGTGCCAGCAGCGTCGGGCCTAGGGGTGAAAAACTGTTTTTT

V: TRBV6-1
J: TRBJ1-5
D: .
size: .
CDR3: CASSDIMGDKNQPQHF
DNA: TGTGCCAGCAGTGATATCATGGGGGACAAAAATCAGCCCCAGCATTTT

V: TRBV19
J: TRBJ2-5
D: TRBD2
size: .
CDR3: CASSITSGGFVETQYF
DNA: TGTGCCAGTAGTATAACTAGCGGGGGTTTCGTGGAGACCCAGTACTTC

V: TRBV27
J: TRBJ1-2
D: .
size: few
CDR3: CASSLTGGNYGYTF
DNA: TGTGCCAGCAGCCTGACGGGGGGGAACTATGGCTACACCTTC

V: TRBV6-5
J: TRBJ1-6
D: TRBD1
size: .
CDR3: CASSYLQGKAPLHF
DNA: TGTGCCAGCAGTTACCTACAGGGGAAGGCACCCCTCCACTTT

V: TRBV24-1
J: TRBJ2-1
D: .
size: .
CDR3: CATSDLEAGSFSYNEQFF
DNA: TGTGCCACCAGTGATTTGGAGGCGGGGTCCTTCTCCTACAATGAGCAGTTCTTC

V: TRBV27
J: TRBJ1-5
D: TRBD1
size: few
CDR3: CASSTTGVVYAPQHF
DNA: TGTGCCAGCTCGACGACAGGGGTGGTTTATGCTCCCCAGCATTTT